This paragraph reports one TCR beta chain. Its antigen is not known. Naive and memory CD4+ T cell DNA was deep-sequenced without culture. Here immunoSEQ multiplex PCR was the method, and the copy in TCRdb shows in-frame clones only, minus some. The data hold 60,000 to 80,000 clones, with about nine tenths observed a single time. The data originate from a study of CD4 T cells in relation to SARS-CoV-2 and coronaviruses. Whole-study context: The restricting HLA molecule for shared crossreactive spike epitopes was mapped.

General study points: Memory recall responses, not primary responses primed in culture, are what the assay detects. In around two thirds of donors, memory CD4+ clonotypes crossrecognized SARS-CoV-2 and at least one common cold coronavirus spike.

The CDR3 consists of 15 residues. Germline V gene data show CDR1 as SGHRS and CDR2 as YFSETQ. Losses at the gene ends were 3 bases for V and 3 bases for J; bases not matched to a gene: 7. Before the COVID-19 pandemic, during about 2010-2018, CD4+ T cells were taken from unexposed donors. Sequencing was carried out using memory CD4+ T cells from PBMCs. This receptor was taken from a human donor in good health. The chain has TRBV5-1 and TRBJ2-3; 7 nucleotides line up with TRBD1. CDR3 residues: CASSSSGTATDTQYF. The CDR3 DNA sequence: TGCGCCAGCAGCTCCTCCGGGACAGCTACAGATACGCAGTATTTT.